Listed below are T cell receptor beta chains from one sample, sequenced in a study of T-cell memory formation after mild COVID-19. TCRdb re-called the 5' RACE reads with MiXCR, one entry per CDR3 protein. Among fewer than 650,000 distinct CDR3 sequences, 17% were seen once, and the ten largest hold 8.1%. The sample comprised PBMCs or a T cell subset sorted from them (not recorded which). The receptors here all came from an adult woman who had mild COVID-19 (a few samples of this study predate the infection). Cell type and time point are not known. Each CDR3 is given with its conserved first and last residue. The D gene is left open where the match is weak. The listing skips clone size in some rows; elsewhere it reads once, few, many or a size class.

clone_size d_call j_call v_call cdr3_nt cdr3_aa
. TRBD1 TRBJ2-2 TRBV18 TGTGCCAGCTCATCATATACCGGGACAGCGAACACCGGGGAGCTGTTTTTT CASSSYTGTANTGELFF
few . TRBJ2-2 TRBV18 TGTGCCAGCTCACCTAGCCTGCAGGTCGTAACCGGGGAGCTGTTTTTT CASSPSLQVVTGELFF
. . TRBJ2-2 TRBV6-5 TGTGCCAGCAGTTACGACGTGACCGGGGAGCTGTTTTTT CASSYDVTGELFF
. . TRBJ2-1 TRBV15 TGTGCCACCAGCAGAGATTTCGGGGGCTTGGACAATGAGCAGTTCTTC CATSRDFGGLDNEQFF
few TRBD2 TRBJ2-2 TRBV11-2 TGTGCCAGCAGCTTAGCAGTCGCGGGAGGGCCCAATGACGGGGAGCTGTTTTTT CASSLAVAGGPNDGELFF
. . TRBJ2-1 TRBV7-3 TGTGCCAGCAGCTTACTACCCCCAGGCGGGCGGGGAGACAATGAGCAGTTCTTC CASSLLPPGGRGDNEQFF
few . TRBJ2-5 TRBV4-2 TGTGCCAGCAGCCCAAAGAGACTCACCCAAGAGACCCAGTACTTC CASSPKRLTQETQYF
many TRBD1 TRBJ2-1 TRBV7-9 TGCGCCAGCAGCTTGGCAGGGGGCGATGAGCAGTTCTTC CASSLAGGDEQFF
few . TRBJ2-1 TRBV6-6 TGTGCCAGCAGTGGCCGGGGGCTATACAATGAGCAGTTCTTC CASSGRGLYNEQFF
. . TRBJ2-1 TRBV6-2/TRBV6-3 TGTGCCAGCAGTGCCCCTTCCGGGCTAGAGGGACCGATAGGAGTCAACAATGAGCAGTTCTTC CASSAPSGLEGPIGVNNEQFF
. TRBD1 TRBJ2-2 TRBV27 TGTGCCAGCAGGGACAGGGAAGCCGGGGAGCTGTTTTTT CASRDREAGELFF
many . TRBJ2-5 TRBV5-1 TGCGCCAGCAGCTTCATACCTACTAGCAACCAAGAGACCCAGTACTTC CASSFIPTSNQETQYF
few TRBD1 TRBJ2-2 TRBV18 TGTGCCAGCTCACCACCTGCGGCAGGGGGCAACGGGGAGCTGTTTTTT CASSPPAAGGNGELFF
few . TRBJ2-6 TRBV11-2 TGTGCCAGCAGCTTAGCCCTTACTGGGGCCAACGTCCTGACTTTC CASSLALTGANVLTF
. TRBD1 TRBJ2-1 TRBV23-1 TGCGCCAGCAGTCATGGGACAGGGGGCGATGAGCAGTTCTTC CASSHGTGGDEQFF
once . TRBJ1-1 TRBV6-2/TRBV6-3 TGTGCCAGCAGTTACTCGATGGGGGTTGGTACTGAAGCTTTCTTT CASSYSMGVGTEAFF
. . TRBJ2-1 TRBV5-1 TGCGCCAGCAGCGGGGGCCCCAATGAGCAGTTCTTC CASSGGPNEQFF
. TRBD2 TRBJ2-5 TRBV6-5 TGTGCCAGCAGTCCGCGGGAGGTCTCGAAGACCCAGTACTTC CASSPREVSKTQYF
few TRBD2 TRBJ2-3 TRBV12-5 TGTGCTAGTGGTTTGTCCGGGACTAGCGGGTCTAGCACAGATACGCAGTATTTT CASGLSGTSGSSTDTQYF
. TRBD2 TRBJ2-2 TRBV7-9 TGTGCCAGCAGCTTAGTTCCAGGACTAGCGGGGGACCTGAACACCGGGGAGCTGTTTTTT CASSLVPGLAGDLNTGELFF
. . TRBJ2-4 TRBV4-1 TGCGCCAGCAGCCAATTAGGACGCCACCTAGCCAAAAACATTCAGTACTTC CASSQLGRHLAKNIQYF
. . TRBJ1-1 TRBV28 TGTGCCAGCAGTATCCGGGGACGGCCGAACACTGAAGCTTTCTTT CASSIRGRPNTEAFF
. TRBD1 TRBJ1-1 TRBV7-3 TGTGCCAGCAGCTTGTCGGCAGGGGGTCCCGTCACTGAAGCTTTCTTT CASSLSAGGPVTEAFF
few . TRBJ1-6 TRBV9 TGTGCCAGCGCGGACGGATACTATAATTCACCCCTCCACTTT CASADGYYNSPLHF
. . TRBJ2-5 TRBV4-3 TGCGCCAGCAGCCAAGATCTAACTCCCCAAGAGACCCAGTACTTC CASSQDLTPQETQYF
few . TRBJ2-7 TRBV10-3 TGTGCCATCAGTCCCGACAGGTCTCTCTACTACGAGCAGTACTTC CAISPDRSLYYEQYF
few TRBD2 TRBJ2-7 TRBV2 TGTGCCAGCAGTGAAGCACAGGGACTAGCGGGGGACTATCATAAATCCTCCTACGAGCAGTACTTC CASSEAQGLAGDYHKSSYEQYF
few . TRBJ2-5 TRBV2 TGTGCCAGCGAAGGTCAGACGGGCTCGGAGACCCAGTACTTC CASEGQTGSETQYF
few TRBD1 TRBJ2-1 TRBV24-1 TGTGCCACCAGTGAGGACAGGGTGGTCGATGAGCAGTTCTTC CATSEDRVVDEQFF
few . TRBJ1-2 TRBV20-1 TGCAGTGCCTTGGGGCAAAGTAACTATGGCTACACCTTC CSALGQSNYGYTF
few TRBD1 TRBJ2-6 TRBV18 TGTGCCAGCTCACTCGACAGGGGAAGTACCTCGAGCTCTGGGGCCAACGTCCTGACTTTC CASSLDRGSTSSSGANVLTF
many . TRBJ2-2 TRBV24-1 TGTGCCACCAGTGATATCCGGGGATCGGGAACCGGGGAGCTGTTTTTT CATSDIRGSGTGELFF
few . TRBJ2-1 TRBV9 TGTGCCAGCACCCACGCTTCGGCCCACAATGAGCAGTTCTTC CASTHASAHNEQFF
few . TRBJ2-2 TRBV19 TGTGCCAGTTTAGGCAGAGTGGACACCGGGGAGCTGTTTTTT CASLGRVDTGELFF
. . TRBJ2-1 TRBV9 TGTGCCAGCAGCCAGGTGTGGGGGGCTTTCTACAATGAGCAGTTCTTC CASSQVWGAFYNEQFF
. TRBD1 TRBJ1-1 TRBV9 TGTGCCAGCAGCCCAACAGGGGCCCGTAACACTGAAGCTTTCTTT CASSPTGARNTEAFF
few TRBD1 TRBJ2-1 TRBV11-1 TGTGCCAGCAGCTTAATTGGGACAGGGCCCTACAATGAGCAGTTCTTC CASSLIGTGPYNEQFF
many . TRBJ2-2 TRBV5-1 TGCGCCAGCAGCATGCGACAGTCGACCGGGGAGCTGTTTTTT CASSMRQSTGELFF
few TRBD2 TRBJ2-1 TRBV7-9 TGTGCCAGCAGCCGTACCCGACTAGCGGGGGAAAATGAGCAGTTCTTC CASSRTRLAGENEQFF